The 26 T cell receptor beta chains in this list originate from one sample, sequenced in a study of T cell clusters in autoimmune cytopenias. TRB amplification used around 0.25 ug of peripheral blood genomic DNA. TRB was amplified by touch-down multiplex PCR, primer pools A and B combined. TCRdb re-analyzed the multiplex PCR reads; it lists each CDR3 protein once, without DNA. This repertoire includes fewer than 15,000 distinct CDR3 sequences. Sequencing was performed on peripheral blood. These receptors were collected from a human donor with an autoimmune cytopenia or autoimmune hepatitis (not recorded which).

The chain uses TRBV29-1 and TRBJ1-1; TCRdb calls TRBD1, which cannot be checked without DNA. The germline CDR1 and CDR2 sequences are SQVTM and ANQGSEA. This CDR3 is 13 amino acids long. The CDR3 sequence: CSARRQGDTEAFF.

V usage is TRBV6-5 and J usage is TRBJ2-1; no DNA is available, so the TRBD2 call from TCRdb remains unchecked. Germline assignment: CDR1 MNHEY and CDR2 SVGAGI. This CDR3 has 17 amino acids. The CDR3: CASSESIAGGLPNEQFF.

The chain joins TRBV20-1 to TRBJ2-5; with no DNA, the TCRdb D assignment of TRBD1 cannot be verified. The CDR3 consists of 15 residues. CDR1 is DFQATT, CDR2 SNEGSKA, per germline (reference sequence). CDR3 residues: CSAREGTGLRETQYF.

This chain joins TRBV29-1 and TRBJ2-5; no DNA is available, so the TRBD2 call from TCRdb remains unchecked. Germline lookup yields CDR1 SQVTM and CDR2 ANQGSEA. The CDR3 has 14 residues. The CDR3 loop reads CSVGAAGGGETQYF.

V is TRBV20-1 and J is TRBJ2-1; TCRdb's assignment of TRBD1 cannot be checked, as there is no DNA. The CDR3 runs to 16 residues. Germline V gene sequence: CDR1 DFQATT, CDR2 SNEGSKA (reference sequence). CDR3 sequence reads: CSAIQGGLSSYNEQFF.

The chain employs TRBV18 and TRBJ1-2; TCRdb names TRBD1, which stays unverified in the absence of DNA. The germline gives CDR1 KGHSH, CDR2 LQKENI. The CDR3 is 17 residues long. This chain's CDR3 is CASSPSDRGKSYYGYTF.

The V gene is TRBV12-3 or TRBV12-4, the J gene TRBJ2-7; TCRdb selects TRBD1, and the lack of DNA leaves this call unchecked. This CDR3 is built from 13 residues. CDR3 amino acids: CASRGQGVWEQYF.

The chain links TRBV18 to TRBJ2-2; as DNA is missing, the TRBD2 call by TCRdb cannot be tested. The germline gives CDR1 KGHSH, CDR2 LQKENI. The CDR3 length is 15 residues. CDR3 residues: CASSQTSGNTGELFF.

The CDR3 region is CASSDWQFSYGYTF. The chain combines TRBV12-3 or TRBV12-4 with TRBJ1-2. CDR3 length equals 14 residues.

The gene calls are TRBV14 and TRBJ1-3. Germline V lookup: CDR1 SGHDN, CDR2 FVKESK. The CDR3 spans 15 residues. This CDR3 reads CASSQVKGSGNTIYF.

The chain recombines TRBV24-1 with TRBJ2-3; without DNA, the TCRdb call of TRBD1 cannot be checked. This CDR3 region has 14 residues. The germline V gene encodes CDR1 KGHDR and CDR2 SFDVKD. The CDR3 sequence is CATSDPGQPNTQYF.

This clonotype is classed as medium-sized by frequency. V and J are TRBV19 and TRBJ2-2; TCRdb names TRBD2, which stays unverified in the absence of DNA. CDR1 and CDR2 (germline): LNHDA, SQIVND (reference sequence). CDR3 length: 18 amino acids. This CDR3 is CASSTSGTSGGNTGELFF.

V and J are TRBV5-1 and TRBJ2-7; TCRdb designates TRBD1, a call that cannot be tested without DNA. Germline lookup yields CDR1 SGHRS and CDR2 YFSETQ. The CDR3 length is 13 residues. CDR3 protein: CASSLVGGDEQYF. Full variable domain (outside the CDR3, taken from reference TRBV5-1 and TRBJ2-7): KAGVTQTPRYLIKTRGQQVTLSCSPISGHRSVSWYQQTPGQGLQFLFEYFSETQRNKGNFPGRFSGRQFSNSRSEMNVSTLELGDSALYLCASSLVGGDEQYFGPGTRLTVT.

V usage is TRBV6-5 and J usage is TRBJ2-7; TCRdb gives TRBD2 as the D gene, but with no DNA this cannot be confirmed. The CDR3 is 16 residues long. The germline V gene has CDR1 MNHEY and CDR2 SVGAGI. CDR3 amino acids: CASSSPSSPYSYEQYF.

The chain's CDR3 is CAWTGGRGLNTEAFF. This rearrangement joins TRBV30 to TRBJ1-1. CDR3 length: 15 amino acids. The germline V gene encodes CDR1 GTSNPN and CDR2 SVGIG (reference sequence).

V is TRBV18 and J is TRBJ2-1; checking the TCRdb D call of TRBD1 is not possible without DNA. Germline V CDR1 and CDR2: KGHSH, LQKENI. The CDR3 is made up of 16 amino acids. The chain's CDR3 is CASSPLPGQNHNEQFF.

The J gene is TRBJ1-3, the V gene TRBV6-1. The CDR3 is 14 residues long. CDR1 MNHNS and CDR2 SASEGT come from the germline V gene. CDR3 loop: CASKITGVGNTIYF.

The genes are TRBV7-2 and TRBJ2-2. The CDR3 contains 17 residues. CDR1 is SGHTA and CDR2 is FQGNSA in the germline V gene. CDR3 in amino acids: CASSLGSRIPNTGELFF. Complete variable domain (other parts from reference TRBV7-2 and TRBJ2-2): GAGVSQSPSNKVTEKGKDVELRCDPISGHTALYWYRQSLGQGLEFLIYFQGNSAPDKSGLPSDRFSAERTGGSVSTLTIQRTQQEDSAVYLCASSLGSRIPNTGELFFGEGSRLTVL.

Its frequency marks this clonotype as medium-sized. This sequence joins TRBV6-5 and TRBJ2-2; TCRdb's D call of TRBD2 is untestable without DNA. This CDR3 is built from 15 residues. In germline, CDR1 is MNHEY, CDR2 SVGAGI. This CDR3 reads CASSLWGLDTGELFF.

The rearrangement joins TRBV6-5 to TRBJ2-5; the TCRdb D gene call, TRBD2, has no DNA to confirm it. In germline, CDR1 is MNHEY, CDR2 SVGAGI. The CDR3 runs to 17 residues. CDR3 residues: CASSSRTSGSLKETQYF.

The chain links TRBV2 to TRBJ1-2; the D call of TRBD1 rests on TCRdb alone, since no DNA is present to check it. The CDR3 runs 12 residues. Per germline, CDR1 SNHLY and CDR2 FYNNEI. CDR3 residues: CASSERGPGYTF.

The rearrangement links TRBV5-4 to TRBJ1-4. CDR3 length: 13 amino acids. The germline CDR1 and CDR2 sequences are SGHNT and YYREEE (reference sequence). The CDR3 reads CASSSPRSEKLFF.

Frequency places this clonotype as medium-sized. V usage is TRBV29-1 and J usage is TRBJ1-1; TCRdb's assignment of TRBD1 cannot be checked, as there is no DNA. This CDR3 is 13 amino acids long. The germline gives CDR1 SQVTM, CDR2 ANQGSEA. The CDR3 sequence: CSVASTENTEAFF.

The J gene is TRBJ1-2, the V gene TRBV6-5; the TRBD1 assignment by TCRdb is unverifiable without DNA. Germline V lookup: CDR1 MNHEY, CDR2 SVGAGI. The CDR3 has 15 amino acids. This CDR3 is CASSFLRTGGSGYTF.

The chain has TRBV27 and TRBJ2-3; the D gene TCRdb calls, TRBD2, cannot be checked with no DNA. The CDR3 spans 17 residues. From germline, CDR1 is MNHEY and CDR2 SMNVEV (reference sequence). The CDR3 protein is CASSPFPGLALHDTQYF.

CDR3 residues: CASTIRSGYTEAFF. The chain joins TRBV6-5 to TRBJ1-1. Germline CDR1 is MNHEY and CDR2 is SVGAGI. This CDR3 contains 14 residues.